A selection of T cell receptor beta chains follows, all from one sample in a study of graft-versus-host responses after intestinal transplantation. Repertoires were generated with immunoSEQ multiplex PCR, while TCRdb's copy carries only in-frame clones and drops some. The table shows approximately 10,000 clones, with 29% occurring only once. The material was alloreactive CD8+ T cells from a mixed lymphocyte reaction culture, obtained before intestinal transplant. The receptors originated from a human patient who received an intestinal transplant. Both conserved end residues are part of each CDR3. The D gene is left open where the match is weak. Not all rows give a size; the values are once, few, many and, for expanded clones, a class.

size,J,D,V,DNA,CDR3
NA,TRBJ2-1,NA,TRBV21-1,TGTGCCAGCAGTTCGACTCTGCTACACCATTCCGACAATGAGCAGTTCTTC,CASSSTLLHHSDNEQFF
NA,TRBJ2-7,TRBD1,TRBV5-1,TGCGCCAGCAGAGGACAGGGGCTTTCCGAGCAGTACTTC,CASRGQGLSEQYF
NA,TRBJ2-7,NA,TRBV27,TGTGCCAGCAGTTTATCAGGGAGATACGAGCAGTACTTC,CASSLSGRYEQYF
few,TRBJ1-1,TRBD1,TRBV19,TGTGCCAGTAGGTCCCCGACAGGGGTGGGAACTGAAGCTTTCTTT,CASRSPTGVGTEAFF
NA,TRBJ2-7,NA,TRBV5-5,TGTGCCAGTGACCAGTGGCAGGGTCACTACGAGCAGTACTTC,CASDQWQGHYEQYF
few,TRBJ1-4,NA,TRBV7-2,TGTGCCAGCAGCCAACTCCTCGGGTTGAGTAATGAAAAACTGTTTTTT,CASSQLLGLSNEKLFF
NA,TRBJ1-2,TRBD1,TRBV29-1,TGCAGCGTCATCCAGGGACAGAGTTATGGCTACACCTTC,CSVIQGQSYGYTF
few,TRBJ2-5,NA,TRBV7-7,TGTGCTAGCAGCTTAGGAGTCTCGGAGACCCAGTACTTC,CASSLGVSETQYF
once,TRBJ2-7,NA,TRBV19,TGTGCCAGTAGTATTTCGGGGGTCTACGAGCAGTACTTC,CASSISGVYEQYF
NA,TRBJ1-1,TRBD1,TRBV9,TGTGCCAGCAGCGTCACAGGGGGCTGGGACACTGAAGCTTTCTTT,CASSVTGGWDTEAFF
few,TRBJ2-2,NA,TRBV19,TGTGCCAGTAGTATTTCAGGGCCCGGGGAGCTGTTTTTT,CASSISGPGELFF
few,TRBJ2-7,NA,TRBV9,TGTGCCAGCAGCACCCGACAGGGACTGAACGAGCAGTACTTC,CASSTRQGLNEQYF
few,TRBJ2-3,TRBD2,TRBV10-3,TGTGCCATCAGTGTCTGGTTGCGGGGGAGCACAGATACGCAGTATTTT,CAISVWLRGSTDTQYF